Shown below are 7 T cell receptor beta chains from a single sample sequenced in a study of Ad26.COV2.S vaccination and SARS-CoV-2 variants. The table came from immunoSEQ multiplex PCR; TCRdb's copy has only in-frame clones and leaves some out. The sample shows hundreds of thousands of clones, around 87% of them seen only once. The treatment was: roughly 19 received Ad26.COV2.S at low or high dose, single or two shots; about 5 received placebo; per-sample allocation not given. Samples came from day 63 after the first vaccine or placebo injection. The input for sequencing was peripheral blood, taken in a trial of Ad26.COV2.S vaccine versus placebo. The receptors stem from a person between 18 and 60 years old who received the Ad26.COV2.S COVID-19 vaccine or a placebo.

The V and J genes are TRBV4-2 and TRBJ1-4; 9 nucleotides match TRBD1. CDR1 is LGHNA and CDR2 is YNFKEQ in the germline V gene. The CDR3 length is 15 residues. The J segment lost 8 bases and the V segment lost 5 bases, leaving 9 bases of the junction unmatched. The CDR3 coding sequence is TGTGCCAGCAGCTCCGAACAGGGGGCGATAGAAAAACTGTTTTTT. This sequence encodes CASSSEQGAIEKLFF.

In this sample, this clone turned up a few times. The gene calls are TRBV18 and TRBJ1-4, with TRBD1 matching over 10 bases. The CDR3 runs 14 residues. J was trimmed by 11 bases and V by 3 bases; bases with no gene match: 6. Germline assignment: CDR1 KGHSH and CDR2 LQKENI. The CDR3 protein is CASSPGTGEEKLFF. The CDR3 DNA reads TGTGCCAGCTCACCGGGGACAGGGGAGGAGAAACTGTTTTTT.

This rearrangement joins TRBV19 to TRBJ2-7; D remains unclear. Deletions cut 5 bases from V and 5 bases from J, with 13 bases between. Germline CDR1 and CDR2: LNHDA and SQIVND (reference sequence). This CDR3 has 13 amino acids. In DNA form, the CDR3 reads TGTGCCAGTAGTTCCCGTCTCTTCCACGAGCAGTACTTC. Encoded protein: CASSSRLFHEQYF.

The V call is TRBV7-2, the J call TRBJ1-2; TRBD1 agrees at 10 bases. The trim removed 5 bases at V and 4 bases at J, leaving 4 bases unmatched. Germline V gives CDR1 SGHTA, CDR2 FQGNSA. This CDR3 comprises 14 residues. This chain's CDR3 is CASSRDRGVYGYTF. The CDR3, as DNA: TGTGCCAGCAGCCGGGACAGGGGTGTCTATGGCTACACCTTC.

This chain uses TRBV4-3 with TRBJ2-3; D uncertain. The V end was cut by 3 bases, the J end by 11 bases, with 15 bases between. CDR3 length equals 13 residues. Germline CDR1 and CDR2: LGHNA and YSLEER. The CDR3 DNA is TGCGCCAGCAGCCACTTGGGCCTCCGAGAGCAGTATTTT. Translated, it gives CASSHLGLREQYF.

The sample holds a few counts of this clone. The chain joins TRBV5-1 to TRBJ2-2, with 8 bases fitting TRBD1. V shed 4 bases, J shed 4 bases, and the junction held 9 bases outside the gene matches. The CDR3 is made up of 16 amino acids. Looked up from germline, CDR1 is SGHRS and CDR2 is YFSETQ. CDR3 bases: TGCGCCAGCAGCCTGCCGGCGACAGGGGTCACCGGGGAGCTGTTTTTT. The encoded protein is CASSLPATGVTGELFF.

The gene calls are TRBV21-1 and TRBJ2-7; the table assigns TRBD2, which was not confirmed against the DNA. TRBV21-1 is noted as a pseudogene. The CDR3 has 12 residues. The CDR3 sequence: CASSERDSKRGV. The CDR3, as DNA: TGTGCCAGCAGCGAACGGGACTCCAAACGAGGCGTC.